This is a list of T cell receptor beta chains from one sample in a study of cytomegalovirus exposure and HLA in healthy donors. TCRdb's copy holds only in-frame clones and misses some; the assay was immunoSEQ multiplex PCR. The sample holds around 70,000 clones; roughly 92% are singletons and the top ten take 1.9%. Material for sequencing was PBMCs. Receptors were obtained from a woman aged 18-30 years in good health and CMV-seropositive. Both conserved end residues are part of each CDR3. A clone size is listed for some rows: how often the clone was seen (once, few, many), or a class if it is expanded.

>.|TRBJ2-2|TRBV7-7
CASSPSGMNTGELFF
>.|TRBJ1-2|TRBV4-1
CASSKDICYTF
>.|TRBJ1-2|TRBV5-4
CASSAREAYGYTF
>.|TRBJ1-2|TRBV19
CASSSWDRATYGYTF
>.|TRBJ2-1|TRBV19
CASSISGRNNEQFF
>.|TRBJ1-5|TRBV9
CASSINRPSGGPGGQPQHF
>.|TRBJ2-3|TRBV6-5
CASSLVRDNTQYF
>.|TRBJ1-1|TRBV7-9
CASSLHSMNTEAFF
>many|TRBJ2-7|TRBV29-1
CSVVVADTYEQYF
>.|TRBJ2-2|TRBV27
CASSLETGTGELFF
>.|TRBJ1-4|TRBV2
CASGQWGELFF
>.|TRBJ2-7|TRBV5-5
CASSPWGDSYEQYF
>once|TRBJ1-2|TRBV5-4
CASRGQRYGYTF
>.|TRBJ1-3|TRBV5-8
CASRRTGTGNTIYF
>.|TRBJ2-1|TRBV18
CASSPRAGGSSYNEQFF
>.|TRBJ1-5|TRBV25-1
CASSQSGGHRENQPQHF
>.|TRBJ2-2|TRBV30
CACITPGQVNTGELFF
>.|TRBJ1-6|TRBV27
CASSRLPGQLGSPLHF
>.|TRBJ1-1|TRBV10-2
CASSAGVHTEAFF
>few|TRBJ1-2|TRBV6-1
CASSDSGGYGYTF
>.|TRBJ1-2|TRBV18
CASSPRLKESYTF
>.|TRBJ2-5|TRBV4-2
CASSQSRDQETQYF
>.|TRBJ2-3|TRBV30
CAWSTLGGGRDTQYF
>.|TRBJ2-1|TRBV9
CASSVASGGAREQFF
>.|TRBJ2-2|TRBV9
CASSREDREGTGELFF
>once|TRBJ2-3|TRBV9
CASSVRGNTDTQYF
>.|TRBJ1-2|TRBV10-3
CAISETGNYGYTF
>.|TRBJ2-7|TRBV10-3
CAISDSGQGEAYEQYF
>few|TRBJ2-7|TRBV6-1
CASSEPGHSYEQYF
>.|TRBJ1-5|TRBV11-3
CASSLREDQPQHF
>.|TRBJ2-3|TRBV2
CASRTSGIGTQYF
>.|TRBJ2-5|TRBV15
CATTQRRSGETQYF
>.|TRBJ2-1|TRBV30
CAWSVQAVNEQFF
>once|TRBJ1-4|TRBV6-5
CASSYSGGTANEKLFF
>.|TRBJ1-1|TRBV18
CASSFAGTGGGTEAFF
>.|TRBJ1-2|TRBV18
CASSLQGNYGYTF
>.|TRBJ2-7|TRBV6-1
CASTGQSTGQYF
>once|TRBJ1-3|TRBV6-1
CASSPRGLGGNTIYF
>.|TRBJ1-1|TRBV25-1
CASSEIETGTEAFF
>once|TRBJ1-2|TRBV29-1
CSVYGTLSYGYTF
>few|TRBJ2-2|TRBV7-9
CASSGRGANTGELFF
>.|TRBJ2-2|TRBV27
CASSLRGQILTGELFF
>.|TRBJ2-5|TRBV7-2
CASSPRTGYYGETQYF
>.|TRBJ1-2|TRBV19
CASSMQGYGYTF
>.|TRBJ2-7|TRBV7-2
CASSLDVVTPYEQYF
>.|TRBJ1-1|TRBV28
CASSLGDRAAFF
>.|TRBJ1-4|TRBV27
CASSLLGVGVSEKLFF
>.|TRBJ1-2|TRBV25-1
CASSEPDSPPDYGYTF
>.|TRBJ1-1|TRBV29-1
CSAPTAWGTEAFF
>.|TRBJ1-3|TRBV27
CASTPIGGSGNTIYF
>.|TRBJ1-3|TRBV9
CASSPRLGWVSSGNTIYF
>.|TRBJ2-1|TRBV6-1
CASSQTSGRGNEQFF
>few|TRBJ2-3|TRBV5-8
CASSLAYSAGFFHTDTQYF